This TCR beta chain originates from a study of regulatory T cells in long-lasting Graves disease. This clonotype was found many times. Its specificity is unknown. Study-wide points: Persistent disease exhibited a predilection for TRBV28, TRBJ1-2 and TRBJ2-5. New patients shared some 980 public clonotypes, and persistent patients shared more, with around 2,600.

In building TCR beta libraries, iRepertoire HTBI primers were used together with Arm-PCR of CDR3 regions. Original methodology: Detected in the samples were about 58 TRBV and approximately 14 TRBJ segments. TCRdb fed the multiplex PCR reads into MiXCR, producing one record per CDR3 protein. These V and J calls are TCRdb output, not the study's own analysis. The sample shows hundreds of thousands of distinct CDR3 sequences, about 16% of them seen only once. Regarding time point: newly diagnosed GD, antithyroid drugs for less than 3 months. Construction of the TCR library relied on RNA isolated from PBMCs. The junction had 7 bases not matched to a gene; V was cut back by 5 bases and J by 4 bases. The CDR3 runs to 16 residues. These data also featured in a second study, about T cells in Graves' hyperthyroidism and ophthalmopathy. Turning to that study: Researchers found most expanded thyroid clonotypes above 0.001 in blood as well.

The starting material was peripheral blood mononuclear cells (PBMCs), obtained at new diagnosis, from a patient treated with antithyroid drugs. This TCR was sampled from a man between 18 and 35 years old with Graves disease. The chain joins TRBV12-3 or TRBV12-4 to TRBJ2-2, with TRBD2 matching 10 bases. CDR3 residues: CASSTLAGVSTGELFF. CDR3 nucleotide sequence: TGTGCCAGCAGTACTCTAGCGGGAGTAAGCACCGGGGAGCTGTTTTTT.